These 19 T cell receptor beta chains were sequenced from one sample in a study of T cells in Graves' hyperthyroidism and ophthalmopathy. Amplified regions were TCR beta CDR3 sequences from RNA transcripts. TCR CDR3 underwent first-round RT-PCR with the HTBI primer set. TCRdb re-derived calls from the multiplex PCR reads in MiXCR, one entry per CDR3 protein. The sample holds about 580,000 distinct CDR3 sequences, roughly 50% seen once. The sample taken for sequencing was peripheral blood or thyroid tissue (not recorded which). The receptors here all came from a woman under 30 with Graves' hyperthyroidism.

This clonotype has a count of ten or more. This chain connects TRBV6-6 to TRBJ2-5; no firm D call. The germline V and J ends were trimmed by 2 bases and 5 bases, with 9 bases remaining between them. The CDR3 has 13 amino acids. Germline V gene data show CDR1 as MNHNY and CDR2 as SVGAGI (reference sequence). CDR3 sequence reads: CASSYLVGETQYF. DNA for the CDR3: TGTGCCAGCAGTTACCTGGTTGGGGAGACCCAGTACTTC.

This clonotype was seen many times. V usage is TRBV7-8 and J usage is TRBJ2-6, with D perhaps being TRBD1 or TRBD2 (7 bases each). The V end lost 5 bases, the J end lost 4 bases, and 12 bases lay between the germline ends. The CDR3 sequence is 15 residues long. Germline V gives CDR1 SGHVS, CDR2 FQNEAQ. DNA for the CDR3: TGTGCCAGCAGCCAGGGGGGGCGCGGGGCCAACGTCCTGACTTTC. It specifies CASSQGGRGANVLTF.

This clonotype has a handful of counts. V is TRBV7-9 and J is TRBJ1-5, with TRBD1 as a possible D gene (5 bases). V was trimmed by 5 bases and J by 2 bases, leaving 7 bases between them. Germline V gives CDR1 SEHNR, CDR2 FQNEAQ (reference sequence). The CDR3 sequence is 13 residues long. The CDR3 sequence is CASSIRGNQPQHF. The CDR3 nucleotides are TGTGCCAGCAGCATCAGGGGCAATCAGCCCCAGCATTTT.

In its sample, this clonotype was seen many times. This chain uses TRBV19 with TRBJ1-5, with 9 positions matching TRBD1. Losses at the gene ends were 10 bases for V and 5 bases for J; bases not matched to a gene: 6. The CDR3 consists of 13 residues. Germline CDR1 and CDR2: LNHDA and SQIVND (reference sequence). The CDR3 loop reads CATAGQGYQPQHF. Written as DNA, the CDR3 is TGTGCCACCGCGGGACAGGGATATCAGCCCCAGCATTTT. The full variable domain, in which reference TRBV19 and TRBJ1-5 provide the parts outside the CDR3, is DGGITQSPKYLFRKEGQNVTLSCEQNLNHDAMYWYRQDPGQGLRLIYYSQIVNDFQKGDIAEGYSVSREKKESFPLTVTSAQKNPTAFYLCATAGQGYQPQHFGDGTRLSIL.

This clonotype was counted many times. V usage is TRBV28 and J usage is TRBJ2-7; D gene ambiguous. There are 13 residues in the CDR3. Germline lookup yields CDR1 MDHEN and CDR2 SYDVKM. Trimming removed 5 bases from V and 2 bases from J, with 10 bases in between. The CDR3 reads CASSPRHTYEQYF. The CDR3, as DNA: TGTGCCAGCAGTCCCCGACATACCTACGAGCAGTACTTC.

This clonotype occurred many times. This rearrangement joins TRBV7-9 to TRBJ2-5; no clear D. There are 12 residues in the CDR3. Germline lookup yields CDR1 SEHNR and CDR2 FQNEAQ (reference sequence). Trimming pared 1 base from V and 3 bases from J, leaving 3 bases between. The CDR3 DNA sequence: TGTGCCAGCAGCTTAGGTGAAGAGACCCAGTACTTC. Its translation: CASSLGEETQYF.

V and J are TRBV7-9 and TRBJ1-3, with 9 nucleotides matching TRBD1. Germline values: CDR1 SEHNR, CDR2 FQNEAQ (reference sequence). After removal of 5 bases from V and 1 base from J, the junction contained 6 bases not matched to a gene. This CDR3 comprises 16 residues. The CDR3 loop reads CASSPGTGRSGNTIYF. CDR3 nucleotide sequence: TGTGCCAGCAGCCCGGGGACAGGGCGGTCTGGAAACACCATATATTTT.

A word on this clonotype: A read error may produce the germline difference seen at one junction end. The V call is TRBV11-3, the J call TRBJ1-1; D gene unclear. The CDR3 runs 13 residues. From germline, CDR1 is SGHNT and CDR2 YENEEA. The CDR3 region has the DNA TGTGCCAGCAGTGCATCCTGGAACACTGGAGCTTTCTTT. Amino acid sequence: CASSASWNTGAFF.

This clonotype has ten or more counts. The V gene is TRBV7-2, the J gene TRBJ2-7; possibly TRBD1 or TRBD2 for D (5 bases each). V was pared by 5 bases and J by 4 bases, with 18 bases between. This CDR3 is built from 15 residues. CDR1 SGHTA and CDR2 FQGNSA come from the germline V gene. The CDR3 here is CASSEVLGVLYEQYF. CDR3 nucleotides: TGTGCCAGCAGCGAAGTACTGGGGGTTTTGTACGAGCAGTACTTC.

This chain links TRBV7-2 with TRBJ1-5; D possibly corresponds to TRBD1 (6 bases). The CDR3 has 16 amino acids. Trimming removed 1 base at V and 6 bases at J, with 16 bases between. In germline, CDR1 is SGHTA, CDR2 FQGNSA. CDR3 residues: CASSLEIGTNIQPQHF. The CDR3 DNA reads TGTGCCAGCAGCTTAGAGATCGGGACAAACATTCAGCCCCAGCATTTT.

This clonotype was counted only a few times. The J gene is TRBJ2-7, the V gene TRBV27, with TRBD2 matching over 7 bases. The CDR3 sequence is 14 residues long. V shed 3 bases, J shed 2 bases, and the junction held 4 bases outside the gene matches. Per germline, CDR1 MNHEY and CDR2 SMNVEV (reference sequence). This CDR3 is CASSFGEGTYEQYF. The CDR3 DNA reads TGTGCCAGCAGTTTCGGGGAGGGAACCTACGAGCAGTACTTC.

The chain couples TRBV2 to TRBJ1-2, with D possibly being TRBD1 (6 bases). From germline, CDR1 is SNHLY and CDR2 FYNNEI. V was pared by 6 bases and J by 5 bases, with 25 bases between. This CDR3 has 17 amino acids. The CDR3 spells CASSDNQRAAGEYGYTF. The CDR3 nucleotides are TGTGCCAGCAGCGACAACCAAAGGGCGGCAGGGGAGTATGGCTACACCTTC.

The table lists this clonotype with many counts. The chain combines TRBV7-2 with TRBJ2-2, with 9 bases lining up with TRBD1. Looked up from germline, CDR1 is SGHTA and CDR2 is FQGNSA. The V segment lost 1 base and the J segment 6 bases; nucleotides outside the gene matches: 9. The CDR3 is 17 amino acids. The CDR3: CASSLGQGGFFAGELFF. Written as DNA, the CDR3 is TGTGCCAGCAGCTTAGGACAGGGGGGTTTCTTTGCCGGGGAGCTGTTTTTT. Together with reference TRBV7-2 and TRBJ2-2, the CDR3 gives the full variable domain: GAGVSQSPSNKVTEKGKDVELRCDPISGHTALYWYRQSLGQGLEFLIYFQGNSAPDKSGLPSDRFSAERTGGSVSTLTIQRTQQEDSAVYLCASSLGQGGFFAGELFFGEGSRLTVL.

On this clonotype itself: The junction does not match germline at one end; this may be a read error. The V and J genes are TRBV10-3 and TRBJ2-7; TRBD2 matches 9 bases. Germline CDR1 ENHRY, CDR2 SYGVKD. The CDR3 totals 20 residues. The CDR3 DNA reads TGTGCCAGCAGTTACTCGAGACGTGGCTCGGGGCTAGCGGGATCCTACGAGCAGTACTTC. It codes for CASSYSRRGSGLAGSYEQYF.

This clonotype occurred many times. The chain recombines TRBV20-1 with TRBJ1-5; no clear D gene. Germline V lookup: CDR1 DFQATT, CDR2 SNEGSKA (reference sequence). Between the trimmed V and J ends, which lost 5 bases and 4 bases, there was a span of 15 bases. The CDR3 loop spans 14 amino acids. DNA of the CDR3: TGCAGTGCTCCAACAGAGGGAGATAATCAGCCCCAGCATTTT. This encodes CSAPTEGDNQPQHF.

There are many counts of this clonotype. The CDR3 DNA is TGTGCCAGTAGGAGGGGGACAGTCTATGGCTACACCTTC. Protein product: CASRRGTVYGYTF. The chain links TRBV19 to TRBJ1-2; TRBD1 aligns across 7 bases. With V trimmed by 6 bases and J by 4 bases, 5 bases remained unmatched. Germline V CDR1 and CDR2: LNHDA, SQIVND (reference sequence). The CDR3 has 13 amino acids. Supplemented by reference TRBV19 and TRBJ1-2, the full variable domain reads DGGITQSPKYLFRKEGQNVTLSCEQNLNHDAMYWYRQDPGQGLRLIYYSQIVNDFQKGDIAEGYSVSREKKESFPLTVTSAQKNPTAFYLCASRRGTVYGYTFGSGTRLTVV.

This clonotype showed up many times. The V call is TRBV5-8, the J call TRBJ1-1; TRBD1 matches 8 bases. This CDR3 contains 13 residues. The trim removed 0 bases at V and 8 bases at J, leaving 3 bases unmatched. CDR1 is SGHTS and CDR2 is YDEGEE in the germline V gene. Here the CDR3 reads CASSLADRAEAFF. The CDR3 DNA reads TGTGCCAGCAGCTTGGCGGACAGGGCCGAAGCTTTCTTT.

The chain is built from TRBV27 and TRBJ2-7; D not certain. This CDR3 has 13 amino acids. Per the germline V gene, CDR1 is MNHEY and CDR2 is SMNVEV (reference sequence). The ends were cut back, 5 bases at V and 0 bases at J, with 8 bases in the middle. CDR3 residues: CASSGGNSYEQYF. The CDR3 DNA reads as TGTGCCAGCAGTGGTGGCAACTCCTACGAGCAGTACTTC.

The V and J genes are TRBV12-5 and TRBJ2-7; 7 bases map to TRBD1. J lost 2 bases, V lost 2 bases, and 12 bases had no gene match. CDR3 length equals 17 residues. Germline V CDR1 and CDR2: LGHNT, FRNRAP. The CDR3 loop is CASGLLQPQGVAYEQYF. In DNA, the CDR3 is TGTGCTAGTGGTTTGCTTCAACCCCAGGGGGTCGCCTACGAGCAGTACTTC.